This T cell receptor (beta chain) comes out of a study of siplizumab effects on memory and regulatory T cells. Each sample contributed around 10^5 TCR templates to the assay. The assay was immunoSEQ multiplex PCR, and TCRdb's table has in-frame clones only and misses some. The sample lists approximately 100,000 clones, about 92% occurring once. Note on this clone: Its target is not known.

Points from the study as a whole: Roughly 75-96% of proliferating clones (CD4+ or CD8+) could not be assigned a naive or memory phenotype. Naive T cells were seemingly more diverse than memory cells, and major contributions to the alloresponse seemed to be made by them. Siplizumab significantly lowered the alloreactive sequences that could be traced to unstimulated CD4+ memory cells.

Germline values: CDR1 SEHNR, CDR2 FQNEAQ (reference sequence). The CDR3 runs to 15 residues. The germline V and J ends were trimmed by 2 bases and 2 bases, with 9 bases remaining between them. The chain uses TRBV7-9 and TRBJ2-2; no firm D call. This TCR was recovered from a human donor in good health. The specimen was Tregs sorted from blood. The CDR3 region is CASSLTFGNTGELFF. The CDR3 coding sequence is TGTGCCAGCAGCTTAACGTTTGGAAACACCGGGGAGCTGTTTTTT.